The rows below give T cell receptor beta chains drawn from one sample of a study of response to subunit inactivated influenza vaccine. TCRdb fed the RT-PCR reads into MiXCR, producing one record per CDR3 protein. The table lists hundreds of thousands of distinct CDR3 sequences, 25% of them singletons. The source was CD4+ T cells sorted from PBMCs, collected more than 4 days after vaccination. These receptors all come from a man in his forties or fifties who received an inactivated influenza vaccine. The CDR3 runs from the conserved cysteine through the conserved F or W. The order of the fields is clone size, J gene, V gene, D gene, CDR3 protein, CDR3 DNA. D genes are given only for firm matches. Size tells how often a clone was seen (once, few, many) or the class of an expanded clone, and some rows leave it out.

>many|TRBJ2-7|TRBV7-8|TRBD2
CASSLELAASYEQYF
TGTGCCAGCAGCTTAGAACTAGCGGCCTCCTACGAGCAGTACTTC
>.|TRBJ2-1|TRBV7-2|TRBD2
CASSLVWGGGYNEQFF
TGTGCCAGCAGCTTAGTCTGGGGCGGGGGCTACAATGAGCAGTTCTTC
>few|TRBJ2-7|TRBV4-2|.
CASSQDAGGEQYF
TGTGCCAGCAGCCAAGATGCCGGGGGCGAGCAGTACTTC
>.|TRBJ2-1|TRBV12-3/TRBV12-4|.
CASSLMGNNEQFF
TGTGCCAGCAGTCTTATGGGTAACAATGAGCAGTTCTTC
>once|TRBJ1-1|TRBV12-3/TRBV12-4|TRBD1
CASSPGTVEAFF
TGTGCCAGCAGTCCCGGGACAGTTGAAGCTTTCTTT
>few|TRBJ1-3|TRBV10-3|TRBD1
CAISGAGQGANTIYF
TGTGCCATCAGTGGTGCCGGGCAGGGGGCGAACACCATATATTTT
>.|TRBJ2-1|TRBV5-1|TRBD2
CASSFMTSGSGLNEQFF
TGCGCCAGCAGCTTTATGACTAGCGGGAGCGGCTTGAATGAGCAGTTCTTC
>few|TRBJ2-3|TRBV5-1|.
CASSLTFGSTDTQYF
TGCGCCAGCAGCCTAACGTTTGGGAGCACAGATACGCAGTATTTT
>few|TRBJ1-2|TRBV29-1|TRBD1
CSVRQGVDYGYTF
TGCAGCGTGCGACAGGGAGTCGACTATGGCTACACCTTC
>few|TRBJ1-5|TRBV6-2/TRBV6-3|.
CASSYWREGRSNQPQHF
TGTGCCAGCAGTTACTGGCGGGAAGGGAGAAGCAATCAGCCCCAGCATTTT
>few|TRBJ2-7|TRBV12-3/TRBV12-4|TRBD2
CASSLGAGGEQYF
TGTGCCAGTTCCCTGGGGGCGGGGGGCGAGCAGTACTTC
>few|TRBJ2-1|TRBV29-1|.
CSVLSSGSSYNEQFF
TGCAGCGTCTTAAGTAGCGGCAGCTCCTACAATGAGCAGTTCTTC
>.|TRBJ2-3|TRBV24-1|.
CATSEPGGRTDTQYF
TGTGCCACCAGTGAACCGGGGGGCCGCACAGATACGCAGTATTTT
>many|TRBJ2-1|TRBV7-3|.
CASSFLNNEQFF
TGTGCCAGCAGCTTCCTTAACAATGAGCAGTTCTTC
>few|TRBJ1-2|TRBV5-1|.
CASSPDKSGYTF
TGCGCCAGCAGCCCCGACAAGTCTGGCTACACCTTC
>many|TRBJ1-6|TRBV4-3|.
CASSQDMSGRSPLHF
TGCGCCAGCAGCCAAGATATGTCAGGGCGGTCACCCCTCCACTTT
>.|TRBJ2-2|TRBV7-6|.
CASSSRVSANTGELFF
TGTGCCAGCAGCTCTCGGGTCAGCGCGAACACCGGGGAGCTGTTTTTT
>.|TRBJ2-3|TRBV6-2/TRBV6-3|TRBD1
CASRPPGQGADTQYF
TGTGCCAGCAGGCCCCCGGGACAGGGGGCAGATACGCAGTATTTT
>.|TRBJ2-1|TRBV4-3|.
CASSQETGSTYNEQFF
TGCGCCAGCAGCCAAGAAACAGGGAGCACCTACAATGAGCAGTTCTTC
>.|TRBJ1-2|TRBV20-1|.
CSARTGNDYGYTF
TGCAGTGCAAGGACCGGGAATGACTATGGCTACACCTTC
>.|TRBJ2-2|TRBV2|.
CASRVLGTGELFF
TGTGCCAGCAGAGTCTTGGGCACCGGGGAGCTGTTTTTT
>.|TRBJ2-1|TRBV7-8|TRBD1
CASSLGQGHFNEQFF
TGTGCCAGCAGCCTTGGACAGGGTCACTTCAATGAGCAGTTCTTC
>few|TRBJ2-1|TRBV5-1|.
CASSLASREEKFF
TGCGCCAGCAGCTTGGCCTCCAGGGAGGAAAAGTTCTTC
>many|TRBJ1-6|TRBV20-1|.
CSATGSYNSPLHF
TGCAGTGCTACTGGCTCCTATAATTCACCCCTCCACTTT
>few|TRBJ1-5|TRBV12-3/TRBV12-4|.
CASSSRDVRQPQHF
TGTGCCAGCAGTAGCCGTGACGTCCGTCAGCCCCAGCATTTT
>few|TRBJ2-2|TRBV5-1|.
CASSLSGSGSTGELFF
TGCGCCAGCAGCTTGTCGGGGAGTGGTAGCACCGGGGAGCTGTTTTTT
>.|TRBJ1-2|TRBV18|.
CASSPIEGGYGYTF
TGTGCCAGCTCACCGATCGAAGGAGGTTATGGCTACACCTTC
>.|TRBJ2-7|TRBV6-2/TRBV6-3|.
CASDKLGIGSTRYEQYF
TGTGCCAGCGACAAATTGGGGATAGGTTCTACCCGCTACGAGCAGTACTTC
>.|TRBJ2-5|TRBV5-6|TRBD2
CASSFGGMAETQYF
TGTGCCAGCAGCTTCGGGGGGATGGCAGAGACCCAGTACTTC
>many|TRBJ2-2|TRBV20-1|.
CSARGITNTGELFF
TGCAGTGCAAGGGGGATTACGAACACCGGGGAGCTGTTTTTT
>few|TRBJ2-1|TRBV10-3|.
CAISESSTTGNEQFF
TGTGCCATCAGTGAAAGTTCTACTACCGGGAATGAGCAGTTCTTC
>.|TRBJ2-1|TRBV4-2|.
CASSQEQGRNNEQFF
TGTGCCAGCAGCCAAGAACAGGGACGAAACAATGAGCAGTTCTTC